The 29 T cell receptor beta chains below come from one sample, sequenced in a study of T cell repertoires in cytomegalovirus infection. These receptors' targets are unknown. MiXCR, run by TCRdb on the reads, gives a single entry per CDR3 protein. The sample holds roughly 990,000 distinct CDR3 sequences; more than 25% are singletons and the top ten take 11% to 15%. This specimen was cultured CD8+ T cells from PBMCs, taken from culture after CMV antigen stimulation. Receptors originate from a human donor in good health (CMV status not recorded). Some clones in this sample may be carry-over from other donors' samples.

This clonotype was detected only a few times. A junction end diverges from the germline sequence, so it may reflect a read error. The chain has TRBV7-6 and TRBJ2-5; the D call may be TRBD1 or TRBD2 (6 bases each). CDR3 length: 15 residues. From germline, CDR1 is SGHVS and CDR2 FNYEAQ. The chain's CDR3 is CASSLHTGASETQYF. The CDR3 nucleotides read TGTGCTAGCAGCTTACATACGGGGGCAAGTGAGACCCAGTACTTC.

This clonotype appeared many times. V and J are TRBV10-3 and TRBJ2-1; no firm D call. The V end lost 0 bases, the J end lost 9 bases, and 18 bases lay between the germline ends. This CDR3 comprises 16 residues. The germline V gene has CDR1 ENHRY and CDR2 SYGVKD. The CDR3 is CAISESSMGSWSEQFF. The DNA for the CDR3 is TGTGCCATCAGTGAGTCGAGTATGGGTTCGTGGTCTGAGCAGTTCTTC.

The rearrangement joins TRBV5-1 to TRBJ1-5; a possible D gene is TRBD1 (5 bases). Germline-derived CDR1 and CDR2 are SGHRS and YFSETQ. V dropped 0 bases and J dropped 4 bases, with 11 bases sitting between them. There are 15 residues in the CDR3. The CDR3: CASSLEGTWNQPQHF. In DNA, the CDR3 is TGCGCCAGCAGCTTGGAAGGGACTTGGAATCAGCCCCAGCATTTT.

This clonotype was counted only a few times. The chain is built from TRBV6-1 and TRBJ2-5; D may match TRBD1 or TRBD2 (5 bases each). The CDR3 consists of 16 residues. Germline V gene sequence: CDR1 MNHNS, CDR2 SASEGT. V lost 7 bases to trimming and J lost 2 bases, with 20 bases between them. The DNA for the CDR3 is TGTGCCAGCATAATGGGACCCCGGACCCTACAAGAGACCCAGTACTTC. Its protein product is CASIMGPRTLQETQYF.

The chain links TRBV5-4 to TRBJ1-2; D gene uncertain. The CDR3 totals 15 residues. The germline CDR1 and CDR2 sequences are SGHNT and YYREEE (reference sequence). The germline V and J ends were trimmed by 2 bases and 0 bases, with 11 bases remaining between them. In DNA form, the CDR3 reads TGTGCCAGCAGCTTCTCATCGACTACTAACTATGGCTACACCTTC. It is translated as CASSFSSTTNYGYTF.

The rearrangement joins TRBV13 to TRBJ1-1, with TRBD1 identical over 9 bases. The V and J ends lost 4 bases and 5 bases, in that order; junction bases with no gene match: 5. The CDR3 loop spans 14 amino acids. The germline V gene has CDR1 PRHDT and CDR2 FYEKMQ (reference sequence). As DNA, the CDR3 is TGTGCCAGCAGCTCCTACAGGGGGCGGACTGAAGCTTTCTTT. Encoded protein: CASSSYRGRTEAFF.

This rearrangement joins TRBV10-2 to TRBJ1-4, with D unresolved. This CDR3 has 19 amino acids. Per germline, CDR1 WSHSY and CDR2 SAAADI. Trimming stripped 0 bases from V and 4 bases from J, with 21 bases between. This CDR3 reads CASSESPGLIRSDNEKLFF. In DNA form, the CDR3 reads TGCGCCAGCAGTGAGTCGCCGGGCCTTATACGTTCGGATAATGAAAAACTGTTTTTT.

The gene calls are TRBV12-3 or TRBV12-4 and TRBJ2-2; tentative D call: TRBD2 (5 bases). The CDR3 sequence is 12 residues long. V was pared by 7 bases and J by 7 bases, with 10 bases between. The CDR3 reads CASMEEVGELFF. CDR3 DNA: TGTGCCAGCATGGAGGAAGTCGGGGAGCTGTTTTTT.

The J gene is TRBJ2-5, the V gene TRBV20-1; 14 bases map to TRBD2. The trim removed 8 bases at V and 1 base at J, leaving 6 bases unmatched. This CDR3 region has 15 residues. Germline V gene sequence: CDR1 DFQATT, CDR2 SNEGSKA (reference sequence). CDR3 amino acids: CSPQGLAGGQETQYF. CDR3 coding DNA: TGCAGTCCCCAAGGACTAGCGGGGGGCCAAGAGACCCAGTACTTC.

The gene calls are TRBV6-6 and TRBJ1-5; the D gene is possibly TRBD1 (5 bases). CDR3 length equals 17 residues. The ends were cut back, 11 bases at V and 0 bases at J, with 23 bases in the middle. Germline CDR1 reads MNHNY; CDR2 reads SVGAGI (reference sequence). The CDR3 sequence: CAGSSTPGRYSNQPQHF. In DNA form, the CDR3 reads TGTGCCGGCTCCAGCACCCCGGGACGGTATAGCAATCAGCCCCAGCATTTT.

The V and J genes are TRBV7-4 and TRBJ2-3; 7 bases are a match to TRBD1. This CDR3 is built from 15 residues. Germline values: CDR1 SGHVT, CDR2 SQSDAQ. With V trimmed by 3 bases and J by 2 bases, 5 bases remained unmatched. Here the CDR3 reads CASSLRGPPTDTQYF. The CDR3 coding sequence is TGTGCCAGCAGCTTGAGGGGGCCACCCACAGATACGCAGTATTTT.

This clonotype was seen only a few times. The CDR3, as DNA: TGCGCCAGCAGCCAAAGGGACAGTGAAGCTTTCTTT. Translation gives CASSQRDSEAFF. The chain links TRBV4-1 to TRBJ1-1, with 7 bases that match TRBD1. V gave up 2 bases and J gave up 7 bases; unmatched junction bases: 1. This CDR3 spans 12 amino acids. From germline, CDR1 is MGHRA and CDR2 YSYEKL.

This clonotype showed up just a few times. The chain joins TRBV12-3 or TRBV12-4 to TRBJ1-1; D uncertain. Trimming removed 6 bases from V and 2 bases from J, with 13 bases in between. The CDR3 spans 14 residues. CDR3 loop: CASSFVGPNTEAFF. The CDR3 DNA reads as TGTGCCAGCAGCTTCGTGGGCCCAAACACTGAAGCTTTCTTT.

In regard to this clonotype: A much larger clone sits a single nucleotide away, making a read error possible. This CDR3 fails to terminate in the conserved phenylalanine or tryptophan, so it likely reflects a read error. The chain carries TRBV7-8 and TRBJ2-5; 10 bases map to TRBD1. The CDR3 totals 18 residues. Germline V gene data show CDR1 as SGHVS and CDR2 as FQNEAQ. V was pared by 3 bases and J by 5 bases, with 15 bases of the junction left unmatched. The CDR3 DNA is TGTGCCAGCAGCTTTGCCGGGCGGGACAGGGGCTTGAGGGAGACCCAGTACTAC. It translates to CASSFAGRDRGLRETQYY.

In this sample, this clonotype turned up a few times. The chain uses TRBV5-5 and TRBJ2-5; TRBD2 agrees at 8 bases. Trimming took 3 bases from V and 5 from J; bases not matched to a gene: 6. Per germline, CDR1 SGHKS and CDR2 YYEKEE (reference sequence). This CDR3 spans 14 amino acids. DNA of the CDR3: TGTGCCAGCAGCTCCGGGACTAGTTACGAGACCCAGTACTTC. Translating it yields CASSSGTSYETQYF.

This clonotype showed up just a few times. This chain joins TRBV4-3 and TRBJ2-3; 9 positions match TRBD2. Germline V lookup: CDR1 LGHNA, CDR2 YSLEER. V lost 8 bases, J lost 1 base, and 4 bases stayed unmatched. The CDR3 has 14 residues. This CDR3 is CASSKRGGTDTQYF. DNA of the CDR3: TGCGCCAGCTCGAAGCGGGGGGGCACAGATACGCAGTATTTT.

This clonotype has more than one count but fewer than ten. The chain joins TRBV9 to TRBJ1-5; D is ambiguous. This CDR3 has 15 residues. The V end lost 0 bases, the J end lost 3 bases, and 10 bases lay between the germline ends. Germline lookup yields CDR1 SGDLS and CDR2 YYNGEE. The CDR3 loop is CASSVGGNNNQPQHF. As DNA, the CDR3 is TGTGCCAGCAGCGTAGGAGGGAATAACAATCAGCCCCAGCATTTT.

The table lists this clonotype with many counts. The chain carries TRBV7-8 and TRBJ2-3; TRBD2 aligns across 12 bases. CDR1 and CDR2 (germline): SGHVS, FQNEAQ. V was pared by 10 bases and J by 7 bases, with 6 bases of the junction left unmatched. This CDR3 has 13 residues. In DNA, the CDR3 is TGTGCCACCACTAGCGGGGGGCTCAATACGCAGTATTTT. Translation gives CATTSGGLNTQYF.

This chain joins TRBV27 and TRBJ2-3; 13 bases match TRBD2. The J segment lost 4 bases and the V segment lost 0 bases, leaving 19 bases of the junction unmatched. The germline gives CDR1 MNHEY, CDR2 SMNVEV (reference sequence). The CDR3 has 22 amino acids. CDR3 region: CASSLSSLAGGLSLVRADTQYF. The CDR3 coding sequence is TGTGCCAGCAGTTTATCGTCACTAGCGGGGGGGTTATCCCTAGTAAGGGCAGATACGCAGTATTTT.

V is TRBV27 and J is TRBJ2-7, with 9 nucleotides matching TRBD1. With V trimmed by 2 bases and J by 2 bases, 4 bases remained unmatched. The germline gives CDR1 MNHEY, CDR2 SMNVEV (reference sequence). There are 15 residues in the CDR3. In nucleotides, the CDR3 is TGTGCCAGCAGTTTAAGGCGGACAGGGGCCTACGAGCAGTACTTC. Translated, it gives CASSLRRTGAYEQYF.

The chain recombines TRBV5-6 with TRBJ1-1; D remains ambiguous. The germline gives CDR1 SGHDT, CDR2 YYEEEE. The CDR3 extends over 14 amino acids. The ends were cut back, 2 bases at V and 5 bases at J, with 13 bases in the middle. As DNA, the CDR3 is TGTGCCAGCAGCTTACCAGTTAGAAGGACTGAAGCTTTCTTT. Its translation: CASSLPVRRTEAFF.

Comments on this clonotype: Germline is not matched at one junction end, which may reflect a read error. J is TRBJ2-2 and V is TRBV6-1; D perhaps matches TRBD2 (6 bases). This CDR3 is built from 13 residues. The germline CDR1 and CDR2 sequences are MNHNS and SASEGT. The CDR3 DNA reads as TGTGCCAGCAGTTCGAGGGAGGCCGGGGAGCTGTCTTTT. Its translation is CASSSREAGELSF.

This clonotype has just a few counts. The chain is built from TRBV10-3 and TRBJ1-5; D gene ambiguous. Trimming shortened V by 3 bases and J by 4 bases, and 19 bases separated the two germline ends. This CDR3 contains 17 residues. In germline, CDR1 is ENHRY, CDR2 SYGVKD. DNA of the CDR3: TGTGCCATCAGTGAATCGATCGGGAGGGTGGTTAATCAGCCCCAGCATTTT. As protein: CAISESIGRVVNQPQHF.

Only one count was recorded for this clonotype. Here the CDR3 DNA reads TGTGCCAGCAGTTTTTTCCTGCTGGAAGACTACGAGCAGTACGTC. Translating gives CASSFFLLEDYEQYV. The chain recombines TRBV12-3 or TRBV12-4 with TRBJ2-7; no firm D call. The ends were cut back, 3 bases at V and 3 bases at J, with 15 bases in the middle. CDR3 length equals 15 residues.

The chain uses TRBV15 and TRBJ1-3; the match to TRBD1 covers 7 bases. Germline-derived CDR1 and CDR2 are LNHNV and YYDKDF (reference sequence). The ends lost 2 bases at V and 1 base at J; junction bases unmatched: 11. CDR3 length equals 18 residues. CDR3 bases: TGTGCCACCAGCAGAAGTACCGGGACAGTGATATCTGGAAACACCATATATTTT. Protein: CATSRSTGTVISGNTIYF. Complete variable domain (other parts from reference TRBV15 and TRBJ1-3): DAMVIQNPRYQVTQFGKPVTLSCSQTLNHNVMYWYQQKSSQAPKLLFHYYDKDFNNEADTPDNFQSRRPNTSFCFLDIRSPGLGDTAMYLCATSRSTGTVISGNTIYFGEGSWLTVV.

CDR3 nucleotides: TGTGCCAGCAGCTTCGAGGGAGCCGAGCAGTACTTC. Its protein is CASSFEGAEQYF. The chain is built from TRBV7-9 and TRBJ2-7, with a weak D call TRBD2 (5 bases). The CDR3 consists of 12 residues. V was clipped by 3 bases and J by 6 bases, with 9 bases between them. In germline, CDR1 is SEHNR, CDR2 FQNEAQ (reference sequence).

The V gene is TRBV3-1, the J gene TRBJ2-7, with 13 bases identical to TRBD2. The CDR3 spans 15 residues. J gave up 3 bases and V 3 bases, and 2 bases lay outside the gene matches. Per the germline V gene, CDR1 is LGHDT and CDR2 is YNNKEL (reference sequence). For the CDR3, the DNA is TGTGCCAGCAGCCATCGGACTAGCGGGGGCTACGAGCAGTACTTC. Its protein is CASSHRTSGGYEQYF.

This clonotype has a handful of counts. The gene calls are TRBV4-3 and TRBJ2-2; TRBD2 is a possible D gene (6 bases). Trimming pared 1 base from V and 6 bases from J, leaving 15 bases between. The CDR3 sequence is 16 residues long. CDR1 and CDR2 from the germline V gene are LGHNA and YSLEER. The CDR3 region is CASSQGDFSFPGELFF. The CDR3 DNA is TGCGCCAGCAGCCAAGGGGACTTCTCCTTCCCCGGGGAGCTGTTTTTT.

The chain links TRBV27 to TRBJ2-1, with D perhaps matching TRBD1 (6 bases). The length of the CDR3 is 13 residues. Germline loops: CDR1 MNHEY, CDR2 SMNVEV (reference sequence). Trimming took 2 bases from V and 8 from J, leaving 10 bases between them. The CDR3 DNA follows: TGTGCCAGCAGTTTACGTTACAGGGATGAGCAGTTCTTC. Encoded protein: CASSLRYRDEQFF.